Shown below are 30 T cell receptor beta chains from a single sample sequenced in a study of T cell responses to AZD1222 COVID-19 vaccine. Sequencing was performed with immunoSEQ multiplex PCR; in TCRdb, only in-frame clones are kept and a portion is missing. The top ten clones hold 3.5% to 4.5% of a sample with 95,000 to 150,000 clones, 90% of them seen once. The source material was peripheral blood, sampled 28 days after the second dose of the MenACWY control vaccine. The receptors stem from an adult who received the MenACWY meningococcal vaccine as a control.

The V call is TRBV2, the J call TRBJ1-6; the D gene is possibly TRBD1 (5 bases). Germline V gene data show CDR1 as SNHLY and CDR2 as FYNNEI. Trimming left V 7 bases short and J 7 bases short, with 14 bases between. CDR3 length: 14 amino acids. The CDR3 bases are TGTGCCAGCACCACCGGGGGGTGGAATTCACCCCTCCACTTT. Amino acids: CASTTGGWNSPLHF.

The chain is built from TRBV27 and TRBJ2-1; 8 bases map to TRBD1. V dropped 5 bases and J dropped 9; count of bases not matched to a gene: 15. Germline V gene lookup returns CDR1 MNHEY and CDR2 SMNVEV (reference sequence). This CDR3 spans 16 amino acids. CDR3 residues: CASSPRDRPGLGEQFF. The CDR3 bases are TGTGCCAGCAGTCCCCGGGACAGGCCTGGGTTGGGTGAGCAGTTCTTC.

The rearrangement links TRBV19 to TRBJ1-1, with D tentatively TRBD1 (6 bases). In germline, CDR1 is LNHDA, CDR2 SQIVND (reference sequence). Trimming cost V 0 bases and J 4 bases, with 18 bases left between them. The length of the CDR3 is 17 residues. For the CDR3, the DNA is TGTGCCAGTAGTATAGACAGGACTCGGACAGCCTTCACTGAAGCTTTCTTT. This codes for CASSIDRTRTAFTEAFF.

The CDR3 region is CATSRVGGGQPQHF. The CDR3 DNA is TGTGCCACCAGCAGAGTTGGGGGAGGCCAGCCCCAGCATTTT. V is TRBV15 and J is TRBJ1-5, with D possibly matching TRBD1 (5 bases). Germline CDR1 and CDR2: LNHNV and YYDKDF (reference sequence). Trimming took 1 base from V and 7 from J, leaving 11 bases between them. The CDR3 contains 14 residues.

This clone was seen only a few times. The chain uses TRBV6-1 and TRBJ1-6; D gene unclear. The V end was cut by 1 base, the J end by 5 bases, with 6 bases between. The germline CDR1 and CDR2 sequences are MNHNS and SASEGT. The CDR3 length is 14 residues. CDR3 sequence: CASSEVEDNSPLHF. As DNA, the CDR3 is TGTGCCAGCAGTGAAGTCGAGGATAATTCACCCCTCCACTTT.

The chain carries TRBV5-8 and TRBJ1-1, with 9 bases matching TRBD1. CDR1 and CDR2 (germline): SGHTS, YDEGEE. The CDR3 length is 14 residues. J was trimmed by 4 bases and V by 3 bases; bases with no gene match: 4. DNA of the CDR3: TGTGCCAGCAGCTACAGGGGGCCGAGCACTGAAGCTTTCTTT. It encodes CASSYRGPSTEAFF.

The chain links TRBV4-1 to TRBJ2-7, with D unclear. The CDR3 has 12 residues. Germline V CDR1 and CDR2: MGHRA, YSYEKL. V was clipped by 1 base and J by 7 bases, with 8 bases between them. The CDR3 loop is CASSQASSEQYF. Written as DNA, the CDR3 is TGCGCCAGCAGCCAAGCTTCTTCGGAGCAGTACTTC.

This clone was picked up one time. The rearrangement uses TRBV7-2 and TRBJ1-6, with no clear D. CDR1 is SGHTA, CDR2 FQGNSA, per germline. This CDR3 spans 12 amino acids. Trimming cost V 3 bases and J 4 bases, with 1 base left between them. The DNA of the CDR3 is TGTGCCAGCAGCTTGTATAATTCACCCCTCCACTTT. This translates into CASSLYNSPLHF.

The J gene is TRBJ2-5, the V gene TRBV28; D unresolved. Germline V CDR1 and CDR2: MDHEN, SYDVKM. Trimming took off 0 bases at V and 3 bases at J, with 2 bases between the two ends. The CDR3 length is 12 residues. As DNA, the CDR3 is TGTGCCAGCAGTTTATGGGAAGAGACCCAGTACTTC. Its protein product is CASSLWEETQYF.

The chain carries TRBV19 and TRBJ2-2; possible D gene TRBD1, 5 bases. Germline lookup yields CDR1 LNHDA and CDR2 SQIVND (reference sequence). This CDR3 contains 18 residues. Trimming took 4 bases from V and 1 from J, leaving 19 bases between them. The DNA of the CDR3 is TGTGCCAGTAGTACCCGACAGAAATCTTACTTGAACACCGGGGAGCTGTTTTTT. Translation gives CASSTRQKSYLNTGELFF.

CDR3 loop: CASSFELTDTQYF. The CDR3 DNA sequence: TGCGCCAGCAGCTTCGAGCTGACAGATACGCAGTATTTT. The chain carries TRBV5-1 and TRBJ2-3; no firm D call. The CDR3 spans 13 residues. In germline, CDR1 is SGHRS, CDR2 YFSETQ. V was cut by 2 bases and J by 3 bases, with 7 bases left in between.

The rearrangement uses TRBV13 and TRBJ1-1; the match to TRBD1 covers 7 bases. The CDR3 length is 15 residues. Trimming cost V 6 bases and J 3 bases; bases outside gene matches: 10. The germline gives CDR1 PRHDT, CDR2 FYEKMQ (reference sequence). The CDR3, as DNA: TGTGCCAGCAGACCCAACCGGGACAGTTACACTGAAGCTTTCTTT. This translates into CASRPNRDSYTEAFF.

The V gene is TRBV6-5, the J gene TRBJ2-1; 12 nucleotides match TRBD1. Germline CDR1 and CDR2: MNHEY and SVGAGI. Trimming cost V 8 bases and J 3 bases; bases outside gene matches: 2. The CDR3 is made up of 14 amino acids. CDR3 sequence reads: CASGDRGLYNEQFF. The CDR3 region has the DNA TGTGCCAGCGGGGACAGGGGGCTCTACAATGAGCAGTTCTTC.

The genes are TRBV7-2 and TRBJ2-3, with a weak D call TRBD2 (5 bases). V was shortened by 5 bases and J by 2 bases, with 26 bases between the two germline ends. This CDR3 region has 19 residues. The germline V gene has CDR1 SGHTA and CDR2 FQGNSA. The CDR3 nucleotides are TGTGCCAGCAGCCCCCCCTCTATTTACGCGGGCGGTTCCACAGATACGCAGTATTTT. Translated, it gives CASSPPSIYAGGSTDTQYF.

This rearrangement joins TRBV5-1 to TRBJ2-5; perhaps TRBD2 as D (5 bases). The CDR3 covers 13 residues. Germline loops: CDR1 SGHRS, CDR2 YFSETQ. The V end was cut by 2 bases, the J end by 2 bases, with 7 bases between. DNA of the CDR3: TGCGCCAGCAGCTTAAGCGGACAAGAGACCCAGTACTTC. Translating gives CASSLSGQETQYF. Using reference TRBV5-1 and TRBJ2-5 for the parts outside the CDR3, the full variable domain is KAGVTQTPRYLIKTRGQQVTLSCSPISGHRSVSWYQQTPGQGLQFLFEYFSETQRNKGNFPGRFSGRQFSNSRSEMNVSTLELGDSALYLCASSLSGQETQYFGPGTRLLVL.

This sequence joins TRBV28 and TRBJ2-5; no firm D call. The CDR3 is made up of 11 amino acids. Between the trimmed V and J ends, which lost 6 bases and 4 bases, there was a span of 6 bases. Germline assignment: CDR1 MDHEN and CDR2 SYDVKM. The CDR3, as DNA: TGTGCCAGCAGCCGACGAGAGACCCAGTACTTC. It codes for CASSRRETQYF. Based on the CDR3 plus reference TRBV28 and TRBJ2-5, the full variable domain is DVKVTQSSRYLVKRTGEKVFLECVQDMDHENMFWYRQDPGLGLRLIYFSYDVKMKEKGDIPEGYSVSREKKERFSLILESASTNQTSMYLCASSRRETQYFGPGTRLLVL.

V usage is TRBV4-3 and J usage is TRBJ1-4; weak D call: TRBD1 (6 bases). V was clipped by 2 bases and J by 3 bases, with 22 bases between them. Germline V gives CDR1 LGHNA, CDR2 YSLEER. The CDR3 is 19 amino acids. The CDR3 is CASSQKYQVGGAANEKLFF. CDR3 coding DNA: TGCGCCAGCAGCCAAAAATACCAGGTCGGGGGGGCGGCTAATGAAAAACTGTTTTTT.

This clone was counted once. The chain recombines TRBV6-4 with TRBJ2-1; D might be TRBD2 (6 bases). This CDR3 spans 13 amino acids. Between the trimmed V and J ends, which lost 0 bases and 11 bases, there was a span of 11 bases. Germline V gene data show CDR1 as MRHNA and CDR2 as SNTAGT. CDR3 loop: CASSDSLGRQQFF. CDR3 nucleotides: TGTGCCAGCAGTGACTCGCTCGGGAGACAGCAGTTCTTC.

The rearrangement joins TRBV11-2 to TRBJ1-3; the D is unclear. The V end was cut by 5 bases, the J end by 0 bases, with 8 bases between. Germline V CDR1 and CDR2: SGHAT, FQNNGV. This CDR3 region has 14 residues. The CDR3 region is CASSLTSSGNTIYF. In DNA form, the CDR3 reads TGTGCCAGCAGCCTTACTTCCTCTGGAAACACCATATATTTT.

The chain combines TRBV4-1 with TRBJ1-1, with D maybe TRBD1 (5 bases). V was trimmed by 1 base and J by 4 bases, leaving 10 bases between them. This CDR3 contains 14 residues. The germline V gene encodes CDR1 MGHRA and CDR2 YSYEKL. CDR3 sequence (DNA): TGCGCCAGCAGCCAAGCACAGGACGGCACTGAAGCTTTCTTT. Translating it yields CASSQAQDGTEAFF.

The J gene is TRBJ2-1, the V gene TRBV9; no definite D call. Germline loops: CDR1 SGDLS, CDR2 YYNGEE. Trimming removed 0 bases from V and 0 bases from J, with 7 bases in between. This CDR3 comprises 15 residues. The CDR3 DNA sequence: TGTGCCAGCAGCGTAGGATCTGTCTCCTACAATGAGCAGTTCTTC. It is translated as CASSVGSVSYNEQFF.

The CDR3 coding sequence is TGTGCCTGGAGTAGGTGGGCAGCCAATCAGCCCCAGCATTTT. This encodes CAWSRWAANQPQHF. The J gene is TRBJ1-5, the V gene TRBV30; D call uncertain. Germline loops: CDR1 GTSNPN, CDR2 SVGIG (reference sequence). V was shortened by 2 bases and J by 3 bases, with 11 bases between the two germline ends. This CDR3 comprises 14 residues.

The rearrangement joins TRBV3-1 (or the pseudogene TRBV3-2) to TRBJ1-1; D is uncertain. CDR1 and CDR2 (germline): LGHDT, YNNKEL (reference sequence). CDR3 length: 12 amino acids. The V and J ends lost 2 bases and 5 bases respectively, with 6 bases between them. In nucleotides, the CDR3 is TGTGCCAGCAGCCAACAGTGGACTGAAGCTTTCTTT. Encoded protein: CASSQQWTEAFF.

For the CDR3, the DNA is TGTGCCAGCAGTTTACAAAAGACGGTCTATGGCTACACCTTC. This codes for CASSLQKTVYGYTF. The chain couples TRBV28 to TRBJ1-2; D gene ambiguous. V gave up 2 bases and J gave up 4 bases, with 11 bases separating them. Germline CDR1 MDHEN, CDR2 SYDVKM. The CDR3 contains 14 residues.

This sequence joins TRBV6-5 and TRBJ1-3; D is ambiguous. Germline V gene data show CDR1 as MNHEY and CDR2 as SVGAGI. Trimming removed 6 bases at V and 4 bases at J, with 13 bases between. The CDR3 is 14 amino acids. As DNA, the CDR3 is TGTGCCAGCAGCCGTCAGCGAGACGGAAACACCATATATTTT. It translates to CASSRQRDGNTIYF.

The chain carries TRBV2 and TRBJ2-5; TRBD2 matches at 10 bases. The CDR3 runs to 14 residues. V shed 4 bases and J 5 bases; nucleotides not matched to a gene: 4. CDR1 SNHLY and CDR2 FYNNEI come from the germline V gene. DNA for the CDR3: TGTGCCAGCAGTGCCTCTAGCGGGAGTGAGACCCAGTACTTC. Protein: CASSASSGSETQYF.

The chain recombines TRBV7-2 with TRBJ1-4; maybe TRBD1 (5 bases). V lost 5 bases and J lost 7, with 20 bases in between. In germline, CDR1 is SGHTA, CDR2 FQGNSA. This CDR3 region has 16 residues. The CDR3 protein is CASSPRARGAGEKLFF. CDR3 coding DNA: TGTGCCAGCAGCCCCAGAGCACGCGGGGCAGGTGAAAAACTGTTTTTT.

CDR3 coding DNA: TGTGCCACCAAAATACTGAACACCGGGGAGCTGTTTTTT. This sequence encodes CATKILNTGELFF. The V call is TRBV19, the J call TRBJ2-2; D uncertain. The CDR3 spans 13 residues. Germline assignment: CDR1 LNHDA and CDR2 SQIVND (reference sequence). V was pared by 10 bases and J by 1 base, with 10 bases between.

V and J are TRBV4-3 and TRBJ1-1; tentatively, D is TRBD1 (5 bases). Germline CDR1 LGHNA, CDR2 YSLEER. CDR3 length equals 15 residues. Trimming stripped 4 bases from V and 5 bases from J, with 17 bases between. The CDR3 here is CASSPGPAGGTEAFF. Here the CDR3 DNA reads TGCGCCAGCAGCCCAGGGCCCGCGGGTGGGACTGAAGCTTTCTTT.

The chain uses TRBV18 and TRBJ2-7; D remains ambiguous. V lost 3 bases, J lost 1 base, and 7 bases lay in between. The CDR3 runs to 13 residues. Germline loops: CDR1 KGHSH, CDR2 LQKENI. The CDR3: CASSPGLSYEQYV. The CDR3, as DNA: TGTGCCAGCTCACCCGGGCTATCCTACGAGCAGTACGTC.